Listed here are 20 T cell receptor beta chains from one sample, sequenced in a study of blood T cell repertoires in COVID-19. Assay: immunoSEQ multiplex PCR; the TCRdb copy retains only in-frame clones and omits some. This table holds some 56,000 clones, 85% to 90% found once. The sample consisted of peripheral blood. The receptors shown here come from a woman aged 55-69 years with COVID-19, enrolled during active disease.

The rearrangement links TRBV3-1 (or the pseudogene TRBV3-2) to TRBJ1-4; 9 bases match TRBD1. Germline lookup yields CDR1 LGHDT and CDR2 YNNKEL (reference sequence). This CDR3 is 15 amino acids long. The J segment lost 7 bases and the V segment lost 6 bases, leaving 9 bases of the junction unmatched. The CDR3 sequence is CASRASGTGSEKLFF. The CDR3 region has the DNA TGTGCCAGCAGGGCTTCCGGGACAGGGTCTGAAAAACTGTTTTTT.

CDR3 in amino acids: CASSPAGGSDEQFF. CDR3 DNA: TGTGCCAGCAGCCCCGCGGGGGGGTCCGATGAGCAGTTCTTC. This chain links TRBV5-4 with TRBJ2-1; the match to TRBD2 covers 9 bases. The CDR3 contains 14 residues. CDR1 is SGHNT, CDR2 YYREEE, per germline (reference sequence). V lost 4 bases, J lost 8 bases, and 7 bases stayed unmatched.

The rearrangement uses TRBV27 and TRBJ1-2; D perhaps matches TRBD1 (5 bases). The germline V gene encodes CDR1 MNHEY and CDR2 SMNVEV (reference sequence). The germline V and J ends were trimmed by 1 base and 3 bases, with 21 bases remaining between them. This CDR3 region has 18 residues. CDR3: CASSLYPETGGIDYGYTF. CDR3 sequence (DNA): TGTGCCAGCAGTTTATATCCGGAAACGGGGGGGATTGACTATGGCTACACCTTC.

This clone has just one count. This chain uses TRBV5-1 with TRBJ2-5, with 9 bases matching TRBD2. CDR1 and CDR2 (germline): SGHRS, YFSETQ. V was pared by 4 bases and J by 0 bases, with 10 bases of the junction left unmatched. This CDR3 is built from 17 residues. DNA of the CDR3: TGCGCCAGCAGCATTGGTTGGCCTAGCGGGAACCAAGAGACCCAGTACTTC. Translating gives CASSIGWPSGNQETQYF.

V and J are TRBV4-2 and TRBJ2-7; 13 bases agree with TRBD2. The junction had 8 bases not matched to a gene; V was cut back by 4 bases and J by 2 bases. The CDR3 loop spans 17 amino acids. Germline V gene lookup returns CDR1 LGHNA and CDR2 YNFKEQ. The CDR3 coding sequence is TGTGCCAGCAGCCTGGGGACTAGCGGGGAAAAGACCTACGAGCAGTACTTC. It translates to CASSLGTSGEKTYEQYF.

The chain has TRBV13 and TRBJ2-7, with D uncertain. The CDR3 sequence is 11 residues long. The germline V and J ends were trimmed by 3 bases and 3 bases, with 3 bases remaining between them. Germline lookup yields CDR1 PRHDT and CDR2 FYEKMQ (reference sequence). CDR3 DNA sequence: TGTGCCAGCAGCTTTAGCTACGAGCAGTACTTC. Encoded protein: CASSFSYEQYF.

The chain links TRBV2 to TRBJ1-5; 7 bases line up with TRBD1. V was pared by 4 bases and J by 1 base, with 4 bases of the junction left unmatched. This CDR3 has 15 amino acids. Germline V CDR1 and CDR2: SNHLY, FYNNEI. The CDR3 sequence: CASSVDRESNQPQHF. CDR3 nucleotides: TGTGCCAGCAGTGTAGACAGGGAAAGCAATCAGCCCCAGCATTTT.

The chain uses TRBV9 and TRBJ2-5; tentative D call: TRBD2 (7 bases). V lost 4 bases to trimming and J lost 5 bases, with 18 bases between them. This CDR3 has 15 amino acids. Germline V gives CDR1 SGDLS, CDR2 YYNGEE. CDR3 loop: CASSPIGGARETQYF. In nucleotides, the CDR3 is TGTGCCAGCAGCCCCATTGGGGGGGCGAGGGAGACCCAGTACTTC.

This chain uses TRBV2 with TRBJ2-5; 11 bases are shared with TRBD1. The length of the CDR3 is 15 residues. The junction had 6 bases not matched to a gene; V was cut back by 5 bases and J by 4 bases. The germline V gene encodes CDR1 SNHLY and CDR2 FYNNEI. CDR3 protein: CASSKSGTGGETQYF. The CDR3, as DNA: TGTGCCAGCAGTAAATCCGGGACAGGGGGAGAGACCCAGTACTTC.

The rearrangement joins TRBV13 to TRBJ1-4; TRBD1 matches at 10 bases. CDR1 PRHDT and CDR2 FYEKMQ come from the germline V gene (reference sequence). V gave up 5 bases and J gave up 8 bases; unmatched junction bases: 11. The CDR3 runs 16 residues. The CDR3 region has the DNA TGTGCCAGCAGCCCCTTGAGCGGGACAGGGGCCGAAAAACTGTTTTTT. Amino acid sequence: CASSPLSGTGAEKLFF.

The CDR3 here is CASSLDAGKSTDTQYF. The CDR3, as DNA: TGTGCCAGCAGTTTAGACGCGGGAAAGTCAACAGATACGCAGTATTTT. The chain employs TRBV28 and TRBJ2-3; D might be TRBD2 (6 bases). CDR3 size: 16 residues. CDR1 is MDHEN and CDR2 is SYDVKM in the germline V gene. The ends were cut back, 2 bases at V and 3 bases at J, with 15 bases in the middle.

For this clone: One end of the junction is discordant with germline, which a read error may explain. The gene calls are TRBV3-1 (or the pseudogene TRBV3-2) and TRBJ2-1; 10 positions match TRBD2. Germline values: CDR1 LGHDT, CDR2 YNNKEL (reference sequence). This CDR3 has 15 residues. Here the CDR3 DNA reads TGTGCCAGTAGCCCTGTACTAGCGGGATACAATGAGCAGTTCTTC. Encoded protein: CASSPVLAGYNEQFF.

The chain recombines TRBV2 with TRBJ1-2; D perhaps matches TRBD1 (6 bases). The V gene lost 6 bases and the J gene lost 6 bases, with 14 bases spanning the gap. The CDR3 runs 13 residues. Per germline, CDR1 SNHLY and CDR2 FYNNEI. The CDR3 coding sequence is TGTGCCAGCAGCCGGGACAAGAAAGATGGCTACACCTTC. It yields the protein CASSRDKKDGYTF.

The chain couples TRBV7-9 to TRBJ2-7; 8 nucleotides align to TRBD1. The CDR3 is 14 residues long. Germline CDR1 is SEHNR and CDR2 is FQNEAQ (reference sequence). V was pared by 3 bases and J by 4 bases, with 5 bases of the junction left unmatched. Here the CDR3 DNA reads TGTGCCAGCAGCTTGGGGGACAGGACATACGAGCAGTACTTC. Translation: CASSLGDRTYEQYF. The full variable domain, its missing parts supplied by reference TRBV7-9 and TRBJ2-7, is DTGVSQNPRHKITKRGQNVTFRCDPISEHNRLYWYRQTLGQGPEFLTYFQNEAQLEKSRLLSDRFSAERPKGSFSTLEIQRTEQGDSAMYLCASSLGDRTYEQYFGPGTRLTVT.

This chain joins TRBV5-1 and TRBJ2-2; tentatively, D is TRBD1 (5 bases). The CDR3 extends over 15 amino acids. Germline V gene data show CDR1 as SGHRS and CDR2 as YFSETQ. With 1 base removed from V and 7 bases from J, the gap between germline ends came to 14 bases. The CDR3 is CASSLLGDGIGELFF. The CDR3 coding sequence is TGCGCCAGCAGCTTGTTAGGGGATGGAATCGGGGAGCTGTTTTTT.

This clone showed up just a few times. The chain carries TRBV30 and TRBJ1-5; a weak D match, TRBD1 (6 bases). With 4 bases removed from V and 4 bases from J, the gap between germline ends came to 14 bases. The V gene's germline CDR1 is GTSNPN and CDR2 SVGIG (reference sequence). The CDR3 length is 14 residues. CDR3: CAWNLDRTNQPQHF. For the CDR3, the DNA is TGTGCCTGGAATTTAGACAGGACTAATCAGCCCCAGCATTTT.

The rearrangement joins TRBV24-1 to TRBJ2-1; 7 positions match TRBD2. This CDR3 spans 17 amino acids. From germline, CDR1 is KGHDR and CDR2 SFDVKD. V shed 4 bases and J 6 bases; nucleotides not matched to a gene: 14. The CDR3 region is CATSDAQAWTRTNEQFF. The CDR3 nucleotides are TGTGCCACCAGTGACGCCCAGGCTTGGACTAGGACCAATGAGCAGTTCTTC.

Here the CDR3 reads CASSPSSAGRNEKLFF. CDR3 DNA sequence: TGCGCCAGCAGCCCGTCTTCGGCAGGGAGGAATGAAAAACTGTTTTTT. The rearrangement links TRBV4-1 to TRBJ1-4; D may be TRBD1 (5 bases). In germline, CDR1 is MGHRA, CDR2 YSYEKL. With 4 bases removed from V and 5 bases from J, the gap between germline ends came to 17 bases. This CDR3 has 16 residues.

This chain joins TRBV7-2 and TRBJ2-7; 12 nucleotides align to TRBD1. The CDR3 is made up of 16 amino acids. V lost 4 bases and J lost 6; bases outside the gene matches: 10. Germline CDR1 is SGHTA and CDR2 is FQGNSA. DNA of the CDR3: TGTGCCAGCAGCTATAAACCGGGACAGGGGGCACGCGAGCAGTACTTC. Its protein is CASSYKPGQGAREQYF.

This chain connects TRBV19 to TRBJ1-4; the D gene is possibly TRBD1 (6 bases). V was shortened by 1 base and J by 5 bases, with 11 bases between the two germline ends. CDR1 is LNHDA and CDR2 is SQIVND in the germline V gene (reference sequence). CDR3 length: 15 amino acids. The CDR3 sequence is CASSIGGRQNEKLFF. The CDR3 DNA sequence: TGTGCCAGTAGTATAGGGGGGCGGCAAAATGAAAAACTGTTTTTT.